This T cell receptor beta chain was documented in a study of identifying expanded T cells in peripheral blood. Libraries were prepared by immunoSEQ multiplex PCR; TCRdb keeps only in-frame clonotypes and omits some of them. The top ten hold roughly 15% of the sample, which has about 100,000 clones, approximately 89% seen once. Germline CDR1 is SGHKS and CDR2 is YYEKEE (reference sequence). The CDR3 contains 14 residues. Trimming at V came to 3 bases and at J to 7 bases, leaving 4 bases not matched to a gene. This clone was seen a few times. Its target is not known. Study findings and constraints: About 1.2 clones differed between technical replicates, versus about 15 and 19 over time.

The V gene is TRBV5-5, the J gene TRBJ1-6; 7 nucleotides align to TRBD1. The sequenced sample was blood. This clonotype was obtained from a person aged 18 to 70 in good health. The CDR3 coding sequence is TGTGCCAGCAGCTGGGGGACAGCGAATTCACCCCTCCACTTT. It encodes CASSWGTANSPLHF.